This T cell receptor beta chain was identified in a study of T cell responses to AZD1222 COVID-19 vaccine. Study-wide findings and caveats: At baseline, seropositivity was found in only a handful of AZD1222 recipients.

V lost 3 bases, J lost 2 bases, and 16 bases lay in between. Germline V lookup: CDR1 DFQATT, CDR2 SNEGSKA (reference sequence). The CDR3 is made up of 15 amino acids. With respect to this clone: Its antigen remains unknown.

Assay: immunoSEQ multiplex PCR; the TCRdb copy retains only in-frame clones and omits some. The table records over 80,000 clones, roughly 92% of them present only once. The chain couples TRBV20-1 to TRBJ1-2; no definite D call. The receptor was isolated from an adult who received the AZD1222 COVID-19 vaccine. The source material was peripheral blood, sampled 28 days after the second AZD1222 dose. In nucleotides, the CDR3 is TGCAGTGCTAGTTCCCCCACAGAATTCAACTATGGCTACACCTTC. Encoded protein: CSASSPTEFNYGYTF.